The sequence of this TCR beta chain was determined in a study of blood T cell repertoires in COVID-19. As for the study in general: Sites in the United States, Italy and Spain provided acute and convalescent COVID-19 samples. Sources were T cells, B-cell-depleted T cells, or PBMCs; the material itself was cDNA or gDNA.

As processed by the authors: Quantification of nucleated cells was approximated via reference gene primer amplification. The method was immunoSEQ multiplex PCR; TCRdb's version includes in-frame clones alone and lacks a portion of them. Clone size and the V and J calls come from that table; the DNA yielded D and trimming. The sample shows 200,000 to 250,000 clones, roughly 90% of them seen only once. Trimming removed 4 bases at V and 1 base at J, with 9 bases between. The CDR3 loop spans 14 amino acids. The sequenced material came from peripheral blood. The chain links TRBV6-7 to TRBJ2-3; D is perhaps TRBD2 (5 bases). TRBV6-7 is an open reading frame, and its role is uncertain. The clonotype originates from a man in his 60s with acute or convalescent COVID-19. The CDR3 sequence: CASSSDFRTDTQYF. CDR3 bases: TGTGCCAGCAGTTCGGACTTTCGCACAGATACGCAGTATTTT.